The clone carrying this T cell receptor beta chain has a single count. Its matching antigen is unknown. This specimen comes from a study of shared clonotypes between healthy human individuals. Whole-study context: Three CD4 naive, three CD4 memory, two CD8 naive and one CD8 memory plate were used per donor.

Study-level points and caveats: Naive subsets tended to show greater estimated richness than memory subsets.

CD45RA+ naive and CD45RA-negative memory subsets were separated from CD4+ cells. Some clones are missing from TCRdb's copy, which holds only in-frame ones; the method was immunoSEQ multiplex PCR. The sample holds about 1 million clones, around 74% seen once. Sequencing used memory CD4+ T cells sorted from blood. Subset of the sample: CD45RA-negative fraction. The TCR originated in a man between 18 and 35 years old in good health.

CDR3 in DNA: TGTGCCACTCGGACAGAGTCCTATGGCTACACCTTC. Translated: CATRTESYGYTF. The chain employs TRBV21-1 and TRBJ1-2; the table's D call of TRBD1 was not tested on the DNA. TRBV21-1 is listed as a pseudogene. This CDR3 is built from 12 residues.